Listed here are 14 T cell receptor beta chains from one sample, sequenced in a study of T cell responses to AZD1222 COVID-19 vaccine. Profiling relied on immunoSEQ multiplex PCR, and the TCRdb table lists in-frame clones only, not all of them. The sample has 130,000 or so clones; roughly nine tenths are singletons. Material: peripheral blood, obtained on day 0 of AZD1222 vaccination. The receptors originated from an adult in good health.

This clone appeared many times. The J gene is TRBJ1-5, the V gene TRBV19, with 10 bases that match TRBD1. Per the germline V gene, CDR1 is LNHDA and CDR2 is SQIVND (reference sequence). Trimming took 7 bases from V and 6 from J; bases not matched to a gene: 9. The CDR3 covers 15 residues. The DNA for the CDR3 is TGTGCCAGTACTCTCGGAGGACAGGGGGGTCAGCCCCAGCATTTT. This encodes CASTLGGQGGQPQHF.

This chain joins TRBV6-4 and TRBJ1-5, with D maybe TRBD1 (5 bases). The CDR3 runs to 16 residues. Between the trimmed V and J ends, which lost 3 bases and 5 bases, there was a span of 17 bases. The germline gives CDR1 MRHNA, CDR2 SNTAGT. The CDR3 reads CASSEPGTPPHQPQHF. CDR3 in DNA: TGTGCCAGCAGTGAGCCAGGGACCCCACCCCATCAGCCCCAGCATTTT.

The chain carries TRBV7-2 and TRBJ1-1; possible D gene TRBD1, 5 bases. The V end lost 1 base, the J end lost 5 bases, and 11 bases lay between the germline ends. The germline CDR1 and CDR2 sequences are SGHTA and FQGNSA. This CDR3 comprises 14 residues. The CDR3 loop is CASSLVGGVTEAFF. CDR3 in DNA: TGTGCCAGCAGCTTAGTTGGAGGGGTTACTGAAGCTTTCTTT.

The chain uses TRBV11-3 and TRBJ1-5; D remains ambiguous. Germline CDR1 and CDR2: SGHNT and YENEEA. The CDR3 is 14 residues long. The V gene lost 2 bases and the J gene lost 4 bases, with 9 bases spanning the gap. The CDR3 bases are TGTGCCAGCAGCTTACCCTCCAAAAATCAGCCCCAGCATTTT. Encoded protein: CASSLPSKNQPQHF.

V is TRBV12-3 or TRBV12-4 and J is TRBJ2-7; unclear D gene. With 2 bases removed from V and 0 bases from J, the gap between germline ends came to 5 bases. The CDR3 has 13 residues. This chain's CDR3 is CASSLLYSYEQYF. The DNA of the CDR3 is TGTGCCAGCAGTTTACTATACTCCTACGAGCAGTACTTC.

This chain links TRBV5-1 with TRBJ1-1; D ambiguous. Trimming pared 4 bases from V and 1 base from J, leaving 11 bases between. This CDR3 is 14 amino acids long. Germline CDR1 is SGHRS and CDR2 is YFSETQ. The CDR3 is CASSPARANTEAFF. For the CDR3, the DNA is TGCGCCAGCAGCCCCGCTCGGGCGAACACTGAAGCTTTCTTT.

V is TRBV6-5 and J is TRBJ2-5; perhaps TRBD2 as D (6 bases). Germline V gene sequence: CDR1 MNHEY, CDR2 SVGAGI. Trimming stripped 8 bases from V and 0 bases from J, with 10 bases between. The CDR3 covers 13 residues. The CDR3 sequence: CASAGSYQETQYF. CDR3 DNA sequence: TGTGCCAGCGCGGGGTCCTACCAAGAGACCCAGTACTTC.

The V gene is TRBV14, the J gene TRBJ2-7; no clear D. CDR1 is SGHDN and CDR2 is FVKESK in the germline V gene. V lost 4 bases to trimming and J lost 6 bases, with 13 bases between them. This CDR3 has 13 residues. The CDR3 is CASSRQIEAEQYF. The CDR3 nucleotides are TGTGCCAGCAGCCGACAAATAGAGGCCGAGCAGTACTTC.

The chain joins TRBV28 to TRBJ2-4; 12 positions agree with TRBD2. The CDR3 contains 17 residues. Losses at the gene ends were 3 bases for V and 8 bases for J; bases not matched to a gene: 11. Germline V gene data show CDR1 as MDHEN and CDR2 as SYDVKM. CDR3 nucleotides: TGTGCCAGCAGTTTCTCTACCCTGACTAGCGGGGGTGACATTCAGTACTTC. Protein: CASSFSTLTSGGDIQYF. Full variable domain (rest looked up from reference TRBV28 and TRBJ2-4): DVKVTQSSRYLVKRTGEKVFLECVQDMDHENMFWYRQDPGLGLRLIYFSYDVKMKEKGDIPEGYSVSREKKERFSLILESASTNQTSMYLCASSFSTLTSGGDIQYFGAGTRLSVL.

V is TRBV5-6 and J is TRBJ1-1; D unresolved. V was clipped by 1 base and J by 3 bases, with 10 bases between them. The length of the CDR3 is 14 residues. The germline V gene has CDR1 SGHDT and CDR2 YYEEEE. CDR3 residues: CASSLRGMYTEAFF. The DNA for the CDR3 is TGTGCCAGCAGCTTGCGCGGGATGTACACTGAAGCTTTCTTT.

The V gene is TRBV6-5, the J gene TRBJ1-6; D not certain. V was pared by 8 bases and J by 5 bases, with 10 bases between. Germline V gene sequence: CDR1 MNHEY, CDR2 SVGAGI. The CDR3 is 13 residues long. CDR3 residues: CASSQENNSPLHF. The CDR3 bases are TGTGCCAGCTCCCAGGAGAATAATTCACCCCTCCACTTT.

The chain links TRBV15 to TRBJ1-6; TRBD1 aligns across 8 bases. Looked up from germline, CDR1 is LNHNV and CDR2 is YYDKDF (reference sequence). Losses at the gene ends were 0 bases for V and 8 bases for J; bases not matched to a gene: 3. This CDR3 has 15 amino acids. The CDR3 DNA is TGTGCCACCAGCAGAGAAAGGACAGGGTATTCACCCCTCCACTTT. Protein: CATSRERTGYSPLHF.

V usage is TRBV12-3 or TRBV12-4 and J usage is TRBJ2-5; 7 bases align to TRBD1. Unmatched junction bases numbered 4, after V lost 6 bases and J lost 3 bases. The CDR3 length is 13 residues. The CDR3 sequence is CASSYQGEETQYF. CDR3 bases: TGTGCCAGCAGCTACCAGGGGGAAGAGACCCAGTACTTC.

This chain uses TRBV6-4 with TRBJ2-3; D possibly matches TRBD1 or TRBD2 (5 bases each). CDR3 length: 15 amino acids. The germline gives CDR1 MRHNA, CDR2 SNTAGT. Trimming took off 4 bases at V and 2 bases at J, with 13 bases between the two ends. In DNA, the CDR3 is TGTGCCAGCAGTGGAGGCGAGGGGCCCACAGATACGCAGTATTTT. This codes for CASSGGEGPTDTQYF.